This TCR beta chain comes out of a study of CD8 T cells in Susac syndrome. Reverse transcription of 0.5 to 1 ug RNA was performed with random hexamers. immunoSEQ multiplex PCR amplified TCR beta CDR3 across 54 Vbeta, 13 Jbeta. TCRdb ran MiXCR on the immunoSEQ multiplex PCR reads and lists one entry per CDR3 protein. The table records about 280,000 distinct CDR3 sequences, 80% to 90% of them present only once. Trimming took 6 bases from V and 7 from J, leaving 16 bases between them. This CDR3 has 13 residues. The germline V gene encodes CDR1 SGHTA and CDR2 FQGNSA. Sequenced: CD8+ T cells from PBMCs. The sequence derives from a human donor with multiple sclerosis. This sequence joins TRBV7-2 and TRBJ2-7, with D possibly matching TRBD2 (5 bases). The CDR3 protein is CASRSIQRSEQYF. The CDR3 region has the DNA TGTGCCAGCAGATCGATCCAGCGGTCTGAGCAGTACTTC.